This is a list of T cell receptor beta chains from one sample in a study of T cell repertoires in cytomegalovirus infection. MiXCR, applied by TCRdb to the reads, yields one record per CDR3 protein. The data contain 150,000 to 200,000 distinct CDR3 sequences, nearly 9.5% of them singletons. Sequencing was done on a sample of PBMCs. Receptors originate from a human donor in good health (CMV status not recorded). Some clones in this sample may be carry-over from other donors' samples. CDR3s include the opening cysteine and the closing phenylalanine or tryptophan. D genes are given only for firm matches. Not all rows give a size; the values are once, few, many and, for expanded clones, a class.

>NA|TRBV6-6|TRBJ2-3|TRBD2
CASSYSGASGSRDTQYF
TGTGCCAGCAGTTACTCCGGGGCTAGCGGGAGTAGAGATACGCAGTATTTT
>many|TRBV14|TRBJ2-1|TRBD2
CASSSLREGLYEQFF
TGTGCCAGCAGCTCTCTACGGGAGGGCCTCTATGAGCAGTTCTTC
>many|TRBV7-2|TRBJ1-2|NA
CASSRGGDYGYTF
TGTGCCAGCAGCAGGGGGGGGGATTATGGCTACACCTTC
>NA|TRBV18|TRBJ2-2|TRBD2
CASSPNIAGRNTGELFF
TGTGCCAGCTCACCGAATATAGCGGGAAGGAACACCGGGGAGCTGTTTTTT
>many|TRBV12-3/TRBV12-4|TRBJ1-1|TRBD1
CASSPGTGWNTEAFF
TGTGCCAGCAGTCCCGGGACAGGTTGGAACACTGAAGCTTTCTTT
>few|TRBV7-3|TRBJ2-2|NA
CASSGTGTTELTGELFF
TGTGCCAGCAGCGGAACCGGGACGACGGAACTCACCGGGGAGCTGTTTTTT
>many|TRBV27|TRBJ1-5|TRBD1
CASSRGGTGIHQPQHF
TGTGCCAGCAGTCGCGGCGGGACAGGGATCCATCAGCCCCAGCATTTT
>many|TRBV7-8|TRBJ1-6|NA
CASTGSSTPLHF
TGTGCCAGCACCGGGAGCAGCACACCCCTCCACTTT
>many|TRBV11-2|TRBJ1-1|NA
CASSLYRWWGNTEAFF
TGTGCCAGCAGCTTATATAGGTGGTGGGGCAACACTGAAGCTTTCTTT
>many|TRBV7-2|TRBJ1-2|NA
CASSPGGANYGYTF
TGTGCCAGCAGCCCCGGGGGGGCAAACTATGGCTACACCTTC
>few|TRBV7-9|TRBJ2-5|TRBD2
CASSLGPSGKETQYF
TGTGCCAGCAGCTTAGGTCCTAGCGGAAAAGAGACCCAGTACTTC
>many|TRBV4-3|TRBJ1-1|NA
CASSQDWVSGTEAFF
TGCGCCAGCAGCCAAGATTGGGTCTCGGGCACTGAAGCTTTCTTT
>NA|TRBV27|TRBJ2-3|TRBD2
CASSHREGDTQYF
TGTGCCAGCAGTCATCGGGAGGGAGATACGCAGTATTTT
>many|TRBV7-2|TRBJ2-1|TRBD2
CASSLLAGGGEQFF
TGTGCCAGCAGCTTACTAGCGGGAGGGGGAGAGCAGTTCTTC
>many|TRBV6-2/TRBV6-3|TRBJ1-5|TRBD1
CASSAISGTAYNQPQHF
TGTGCCAGCAGCGCCATATCCGGGACAGCCTACAATCAGCCCCAGCATTTT
>many|TRBV28|TRBJ1-3|NA
CASSPVLGEGNTIYF
TGTGCCAGCAGCCCCGTTTTGGGGGAGGGAAACACCATATATTTT
>NA|TRBV28|TRBJ1-6|NA
CAGQGTYNSPLHF
TGTGCCGGGCAGGGGACTTATAATTCACCCCTCCACTTT
>many|TRBV12-5|TRBJ2-1|TRBD1
CASGSSTGRITYNEQFF
TGTGCTAGTGGTTCCTCGACAGGGCGGATTACCTACAATGAGCAGTTCTTC
>few|TRBV18|TRBJ1-1|NA
CASSPEVKTTEAFF
TGTGCCAGCTCACCAGAGGTGAAGACCACTGAAGCTTTCTTT
>many|TRBV28|TRBJ2-7|NA
CASSFRAEPGVEQYF
TGTGCCAGCAGTTTTAGAGCGGAACCAGGGGTGGAGCAGTACTTC
>many|TRBV7-9|TRBJ2-7|TRBD1
CASSSQGRTGGYEQYF
TGTGCCAGCAGCTCCCAGGGGAGGACAGGGGGGTACGAGCAGTACTTC
>few|TRBV27|TRBJ2-7|TRBD2
CASSYQGTSVEQYF
TGTGCCAGCAGTTACCAAGGGACTAGCGTCGAGCAGTACTTC
>many|TRBV7-7|TRBJ1-4|TRBD1
CASSPGQGSDRGEKLFF
TGTGCCAGCAGCCCAGGACAGGGGTCGGATCGGGGTGAAAAACTGTTTTTT
>many|TRBV7-2|TRBJ2-7|NA
CASSSSNGGYEQYF
TGTGCCAGCAGCTCCTCTAACGGGGGTTACGAGCAGTACTTC
>once|TRBV7-9|TRBJ2-3|TRBD2
CASSFRGGTDTQYF
TGTGCCAGCAGCTTCCGGGGGGGCACAGATACGCAGTATTTT
>few|TRBV20-1|TRBJ2-7|TRBD1
CSARDLGTGRNEQYF
TGCAGTGCTAGAGATCTGGGGACAGGGAGAAACGAGCAGTACTTC
>many|TRBV7-2|TRBJ1-1|NA
CASSFFGRNTEAFF
TGTGCCAGCAGCTTTTTTGGGCGGAACACTGAAGCTTTCTTT
>NA|TRBV28|TRBJ1-2|NA
CASSSGTGNYGYTF
TGTGCCAGCAGTTCCGGGACGGGGAACTATGGCTACACCTTC
>many|TRBV6-2/TRBV6-3|TRBJ1-5|NA
CASHRSNQPQHF
TGTGCCAGCCACAGGAGCAATCAGCCCCAGCATTTT
>NA|TRBV30|TRBJ1-2|NA
CAWSSGARDYGYTF
TGTGCCTGGAGTTCAGGGGCAAGGGACTATGGCTACACCTTC
>few|TRBV14|TRBJ2-1|TRBD1
CASSLSGTGWYEQFF
TGTGCCAGCAGCCTCTCCGGGACAGGGTGGTATGAGCAGTTCTTC
>NA|TRBV28|TRBJ1-5|NA
CASKSRLKFNQPQHF
TGTGCCAGCAAGTCTCGCCTCAAATTCAATCAGCCCCAGCATTTT
>few|TRBV28|TRBJ2-2|NA
CASRDSNTGELFF
TGTGCCAGTAGAGACAGTAACACCGGGGAGCTGTTTTTT